The sequence of this TCR beta chain was determined in a study of beta chain features in type 1 diabetes. Study-wide results and limits: Type 1 diabetes patients showed a moderate but significant shortening of TCRB CDR3s in all four CD4+ subsets. For patients, the naive, central memory and Treg TCRB repertoires appeared more alike than for healthy donors.

Sequencing targeted expressed TCRB transcripts, as all isolated RNA had been reverse transcribed. The data were produced by immunoSEQ multiplex PCR, yet TCRdb's version contains in-frame clones alone and is incomplete. The table lists about 320,000 clones, roughly 15% of them singletons, with more than 6.5% in the top ten. This CDR3 comprises 16 residues. After removal of 3 bases from V and 11 bases from J, the junction contained 13 bases not matched to a gene. Per the germline V gene, CDR1 is SGHTS and CDR2 is YDEGEE. As regards this clone: Its antigen remains unknown.

The sample consisted of central memory CD4+ T cells from blood. The gene calls are TRBV5-8 and TRBJ1-4; TRBD1 agrees at 10 bases. The receptor was derived from a man younger than 45 in good health. CDR3 bases: TGTGCCAGCAGCTACTACCTTGGACAGGGGGACGGGAAACTGTTTTTT. Translating it yields CASSYYLGQGDGKLFF.